This is a list of T cell receptor beta chains from one sample in a study of blood T cell repertoires in COVID-19. TCRdb keeps only in-frame clones here, not all; method: immunoSEQ multiplex PCR. This sample has 100,000 or so clones, with 91% found just once. The material sequenced was peripheral blood. The receptor set was obtained from a man in his sixties with acute or convalescent COVID-19. Each CDR3 is given with its conserved first and last residue. The D gene is left open where the match is weak. The listing skips clone size in some rows; elsewhere it reads once, few, many or a size class.

clone size: .; V gene: TRBV6-5; J gene: TRBJ1-1; D gene: TRBD1; CDR3 DNA: TGTGCCAGCAGAAGAGACAGGGGATTGAACACTGAAGCTTTCTTT; CDR3 protein: CASRRDRGLNTEAFF
clone size: .; V gene: TRBV5-1; J gene: TRBJ2-1; D gene: TRBD1; CDR3 DNA: TGCGCCAGCAGCCCGGGACAGGGGAAATACAATGAGCAGTTCTTC; CDR3 protein: CASSPGQGKYNEQFF
clone size: .; V gene: TRBV3-1/TRBV3-2; J gene: TRBJ2-7; D gene: .; CDR3 DNA: TGTGCCAGCAGCCCGCAACAAAGAACGGGGGAGCAGTACTTC; CDR3 protein: CASSPQQRTGEQYF
clone size: .; V gene: TRBV19; J gene: TRBJ1-4; D gene: TRBD1; CDR3 DNA: TGTGCCAGTAGCCGGGACAGAGGGGATGAAAAACTGTTTTTT; CDR3 protein: CASSRDRGDEKLFF
clone size: .; V gene: TRBV6-6; J gene: TRBJ2-1; D gene: .; CDR3 DNA: TGTGCCAGCAGTTATGGAGATCTACAGTTCTTC; CDR3 protein: CASSYGDLQFF
clone size: .; V gene: TRBV19; J gene: TRBJ2-2; D gene: TRBD2; CDR3 DNA: TGTGCCAGTAGTATAGCACTAGCGGGAGGGCCAAGGACCGGGGAGCTGTTTTTT; CDR3 protein: CASSIALAGGPRTGELFF
clone size: .; V gene: TRBV5-4; J gene: TRBJ2-5; D gene: TRBD1; CDR3 DNA: TGTGCCAGCAGCTGGGGACAGGGCCGAGAGACCCAGTACTTC; CDR3 protein: CASSWGQGRETQYF
clone size: .; V gene: TRBV6-5; J gene: TRBJ1-1; D gene: .; CDR3 DNA: TGTGCCAGCAGTATAGAGGGGGTGAGGACTGAAGCTTTCTTT; CDR3 protein: CASSIEGVRTEAFF
clone size: .; V gene: TRBV10-2; J gene: TRBJ1-2; D gene: TRBD1; CDR3 DNA: TGCGCCAGCAGTTCCTCCGGGACAGGGGATGACTATGGCTACACCTTC; CDR3 protein: CASSSSGTGDDYGYTF
clone size: .; V gene: TRBV30; J gene: TRBJ2-2; D gene: .; CDR3 DNA: TGTGCCCTCCGCGGACAAACGAACACCGGGGAGCTGTTTTTT; CDR3 protein: CALRGQTNTGELFF
clone size: .; V gene: TRBV2; J gene: TRBJ1-4; D gene: .; CDR3 DNA: TGTGCCAGCAGGACCCTTAACGGAGGGGAAAAACTGTTTTTT; CDR3 protein: CASRTLNGGEKLFF
clone size: .; V gene: TRBV2; J gene: TRBJ2-1; D gene: .; CDR3 DNA: TGTGCCAGCGGGAGTGGGTTCTCCTACAATGAGCAGTTCTTC; CDR3 protein: CASGSGFSYNEQFF
clone size: few; V gene: TRBV28; J gene: TRBJ2-3; D gene: .; CDR3 DNA: TGTGCCAGCAGTCTACCCCGTATCTTGAACACAGATACGCAGTATTTT; CDR3 protein: CASSLPRILNTDTQYF
clone size: .; V gene: TRBV25-1; J gene: TRBJ2-1; D gene: TRBD2; CDR3 DNA: TGTGCCAGCAGTGACGCAGCGGGACCCTCCTACAATGAGCAGTTCTTC; CDR3 protein: CASSDAAGPSYNEQFF
clone size: once; V gene: TRBV6-2/TRBV6-3; J gene: TRBJ2-3; D gene: TRBD1; CDR3 DNA: TGTGCCAGCAGCCGACCGAGCCGGACAGGGGCAGATACGCAGTATTTT; CDR3 protein: CASSRPSRTGADTQYF
clone size: .; V gene: TRBV9; J gene: TRBJ2-2; D gene: .; CDR3 DNA: TGTGCCAGCAGCGTAGGGAGAGAACACGCCGGGGAGCTGTTTTTT; CDR3 protein: CASSVGREHAGELFF
clone size: .; V gene: TRBV12-3/TRBV12-4; J gene: TRBJ2-2; D gene: .; CDR3 DNA: TGTGCCAGCCGCTGGGGAGACGGGGAGCTGTTTTTT; CDR3 protein: CASRWGDGELFF
clone size: once; V gene: TRBV7-6; J gene: TRBJ2-3; D gene: TRBD1; CDR3 DNA: TGTGCCAGCAGCTTAGCCGGACAGGGGGTCACAGATACGCAGTATTTT; CDR3 protein: CASSLAGQGVTDTQYF
clone size: .; V gene: TRBV19; J gene: TRBJ2-6; D gene: .; CDR3 DNA: TGTGCCAGTAGTATTGTGCAGGGCCCTGGGGCCAACGTCCTGACTTTC; CDR3 protein: CASSIVQGPGANVLTF
clone size: .; V gene: TRBV9; J gene: TRBJ1-1; D gene: .; CDR3 DNA: TGTGCCAGCAGCCCCCTCCTGAACACTGAAGCTTTCTTT; CDR3 protein: CASSPLLNTEAFF
clone size: .; V gene: TRBV24-1; J gene: TRBJ1-5; D gene: TRBD1; CDR3 DNA: TGTGCCACCAGTGATCCCGGGACAGGGGACCGGCCCCAGCATTTT; CDR3 protein: CATSDPGTGDRPQHF
clone size: once; V gene: TRBV10-3; J gene: TRBJ2-7; D gene: .; CDR3 DNA: TGTGCCATCAGAAACAGCTACGAGCAGTACTTC; CDR3 protein: CAIRNSYEQYF
clone size: .; V gene: TRBV2; J gene: TRBJ1-4; D gene: .; CDR3 DNA: TGTGCCAGCAGTGAAGCGGGAGGGGCGTGGGAAAAACTGTTTTTT; CDR3 protein: CASSEAGGAWEKLFF
clone size: .; V gene: TRBV9; J gene: TRBJ2-7; D gene: TRBD2; CDR3 DNA: TGTGCCAGCAGCGTCCAAACGGGACTAGTCGGCGAGCAGTACTTC; CDR3 protein: CASSVQTGLVGEQYF
clone size: .; V gene: TRBV5-1; J gene: TRBJ1-4; D gene: .; CDR3 DNA: TGCGCCAGCAGCTTGTCCCGGGGAGGGGCTAATGAAAAACTGTTTTTT; CDR3 protein: CASSLSRGGANEKLFF
clone size: .; V gene: TRBV18; J gene: TRBJ2-1; D gene: TRBD1; CDR3 DNA: TGTGCCAGCTCACCCAGGACAGGGGACAATGAGCAGTTCTTC; CDR3 protein: CASSPRTGDNEQFF
clone size: .; V gene: TRBV6-5; J gene: TRBJ2-1; D gene: .; CDR3 DNA: TGTGCCAGCAACCCCGGGACTCTTCTCTACAATGAGCAGTTCTTC; CDR3 protein: CASNPGTLLYNEQFF
clone size: .; V gene: TRBV20-1; J gene: TRBJ1-5; D gene: .; CDR3 DNA: TGCAGTGCTAGTCCGGGGGGTATCGGACCCAATCAGCCCCAGCATTTT; CDR3 protein: CSASPGGIGPNQPQHF
clone size: .; V gene: TRBV4-1; J gene: TRBJ2-2; D gene: TRBD2; CDR3 DNA: TGCGCCAGCAGCCAAGATTTCCGCCAGCGGGAGAGGGGGACCGGGGAGCTGTTTTTT; CDR3 protein: CASSQDFRQRERGTGELFF
clone size: .; V gene: TRBV7-9; J gene: TRBJ2-3; D gene: .; CDR3 DNA: TGTGCCAGCAGCTTACGACTACTTCCCCACACAGATACGCAGTATTTT; CDR3 protein: CASSLRLLPHTDTQYF
clone size: .; V gene: TRBV5-6; J gene: TRBJ2-1; D gene: TRBD1; CDR3 DNA: TGTGCCAGCAGCTTGGGGGAACTCCGTCACAGGGGACATGAGCAGTTCTTC; CDR3 protein: CASSLGELRHRGHEQFF
clone size: .; V gene: TRBV7-3; J gene: TRBJ2-2; D gene: TRBD2; CDR3 DNA: TGTGCCAGCAGCAAACTAGCGGTCACGGGGGAGCTGTTTTTT; CDR3 protein: CASSKLAVTGELFF
clone size: .; V gene: TRBV6-5; J gene: TRBJ2-3; D gene: .; CDR3 DNA: TGTGCCAGCAGCTTAGGCGCAGGGAGGACAGATACGCAGTATTTT; CDR3 protein: CASSLGAGRTDTQYF
clone size: .; V gene: TRBV6-5; J gene: TRBJ2-1; D gene: TRBD2; CDR3 DNA: TGTGCCAGCAGTCTGACTAGCGGGTACAATGAGCAGTTCTTC; CDR3 protein: CASSLTSGYNEQFF
clone size: once; V gene: TRBV11-2; J gene: TRBJ2-6; D gene: .; CDR3 DNA: TGTGCCAGCAGCTCCAGTACACGCTCTGGGGCCAACGTCCTGACTTTC; CDR3 protein: CASSSSTRSGANVLTF
clone size: .; V gene: TRBV9; J gene: TRBJ2-1; D gene: TRBD2; CDR3 DNA: TGTGCCAGCAGCGGTAAAGAAGGGACTAGCGTCTATGAGCAGTTCTTC; CDR3 protein: CASSGKEGTSVYEQFF
clone size: .; V gene: TRBV9; J gene: TRBJ2-1; D gene: TRBD2; CDR3 DNA: TGTGCCAGCAGCGTGGGACTAGCGGGAGGAATAGGGAATGAGCAGTTCTTC; CDR3 protein: CASSVGLAGGIGNEQFF
clone size: .; V gene: TRBV18; J gene: TRBJ2-2; D gene: .; CDR3 DNA: TGTGCCAGCTCACCGATCGGACAGAACACCGGGGAGCTGTTTTTT; CDR3 protein: CASSPIGQNTGELFF
clone size: .; V gene: TRBV12-3/TRBV12-4; J gene: TRBJ2-1; D gene: TRBD1; CDR3 DNA: TGTGCCAGCAGTCTCAGCAGGGGGAATGAGCAGTTCTTC; CDR3 protein: CASSLSRGNEQFF
clone size: .; V gene: TRBV10-2; J gene: TRBJ1-5; D gene: TRBD1; CDR3 DNA: TGCGCCAGCAGTTCCAGGGGGGGCAATCAGCCCCAGCATTTT; CDR3 protein: CASSSRGGNQPQHF
clone size: once; V gene: TRBV27; J gene: TRBJ1-1; D gene: .; CDR3 DNA: TGTGCCAGCAGTTATACCCCCGCAGGGCGGACTGAAGCTTTCTTT; CDR3 protein: CASSYTPAGRTEAFF
clone size: .; V gene: TRBV7-9; J gene: TRBJ2-1; D gene: .; CDR3 DNA: TGTGCCAGCAGCCCCAGAGGGTCTTCCTACAATGAGCAGTTCTTC; CDR3 protein: CASSPRGSSYNEQFF
clone size: .; V gene: TRBV3-1/TRBV3-2; J gene: TRBJ2-7; D gene: TRBD2; CDR3 DNA: TGTGCCAGCAGCCAGATACTAGCGGGCATCTACGAGCAGTACTTC; CDR3 protein: CASSQILAGIYEQYF
clone size: .; V gene: TRBV6-5; J gene: TRBJ1-1; D gene: TRBD1; CDR3 DNA: TGTGCCAGCAGTTCTACTACTGGACAGGTTGAAGCTTTCTTT; CDR3 protein: CASSSTTGQVEAFF
clone size: .; V gene: TRBV30; J gene: TRBJ2-3; D gene: .; CDR3 DNA: TGTGCCTGGACCCCCAGGGAGGTAGATACGCAGTATTTT; CDR3 protein: CAWTPREVDTQYF
clone size: .; V gene: TRBV30; J gene: TRBJ2-1; D gene: TRBD2; CDR3 DNA: TGTGCCTGGAGTCGGGCTAGCGGGAGTACCTACAATGAGCAGTTCTTC; CDR3 protein: CAWSRASGSTYNEQFF
clone size: .; V gene: TRBV28; J gene: TRBJ1-5; D gene: TRBD1; CDR3 DNA: TGTGCCAGCAGTCCCGGACAGGAGAATCAGCCCCAGCATTTT; CDR3 protein: CASSPGQENQPQHF
clone size: .; V gene: TRBV28; J gene: TRBJ1-4; D gene: .; CDR3 DNA: TGTGCCAGCACCGGAGGGGCGGAAAAAGGGGCGAAACTGTTTTTT; CDR3 protein: CASTGGAEKGAKLFF
clone size: .; V gene: TRBV5-4; J gene: TRBJ1-2; D gene: .; CDR3 DNA: TGTGCCAGCAGAACTGACAAACCAAGCGGAAGCCATGGCTACACCTTC; CDR3 protein: CASRTDKPSGSHGYTF
clone size: .; V gene: TRBV29-1; J gene: TRBJ1-3; D gene: .; CDR3 DNA: TGCAGCGTTGCGTCGGAGTCTGGAAACACCATATATTTT; CDR3 protein: CSVASESGNTIYF